This paragraph reports one T cell receptor (beta chain). Its antigen is currently unknown. Some clones are missing from TCRdb's copy, which holds only in-frame ones; the method was immunoSEQ multiplex PCR. This table holds about 29,000 clones, around 85% found once. The sample originates from a study of monozygotic twins with cystic fibrosis. Looking at the study overall: Library input was about 3.3 micrograms of fragmented DNA, with about 15 PCR cycles. The study's findings and limits: Monozygotic CF twins shared more identical nucleotide clonotypes than unrelated patients. Age, concordance and disease severity did not associate with shared CDR3 numbers. J usage was most co-twin-similar in 8 of 16 pairs, V in 13.

Trimming removed 2 bases at V and 8 bases at J, with 4 bases between. The CDR3 has 11 amino acids. From germline, CDR1 is SGHNT and CDR2 YYREEE (reference sequence). Specimen: blood. The chain couples TRBV5-4 to TRBJ2-2; unclear D gene. The sequence came from a girl aged 2 to 10 with cystic fibrosis. CDR3: CASSFAGELFF. The CDR3 DNA follows: TGTGCCAGCAGCTTCGCGGGGGAGCTGTTTTTT. The full variable domain, in which reference TRBV5-4 and TRBJ2-2 provide the parts outside the CDR3, is ETGVTQSPTHLIKTRGQQVTLRCSSQSGHNTVSWYQQALGQGPQFIFQYYREEENGRGNFPPRFSGLQFPNYSSELNVNALELDDSALYLCASSFAGELFFGEGSRLTVL.